The 28 T cell receptor beta chains given below trace back to one sample, sequenced in a study of blood T cell repertoires in COVID-19. Only in-frame clones appear in the TCRdb table, and some are missing; sequencing was by immunoSEQ multiplex PCR. The sample lists more than 300,000 clones, roughly 90% occurring once. Sequences were obtained from PBMCs or T cells enriched from blood (not recorded which). These receptors originate from a young woman who had been exposed to COVID-19.

V usage is TRBV19 and J usage is TRBJ1-4; 8 positions match TRBD1. From germline, CDR1 is LNHDA and CDR2 SQIVND (reference sequence). The CDR3 runs 17 residues. After removal of 6 bases from V and 8 bases from J, the junction contained 17 bases not matched to a gene. The CDR3 loop reads CASRIPLWQGAVEKLFF. The CDR3 region has the DNA TGTGCCAGTAGGATCCCCCTATGGCAGGGGGCTGTCGAAAAACTGTTTTTT.

CDR3 DNA sequence: TGCGCCAGCAGCTTGATGGAGGGTGGTTCCTACGAGCAGTACTTC. Protein product: CASSLMEGGSYEQYF. The chain joins TRBV5-1 to TRBJ2-7, with D possibly being TRBD2 (6 bases). CDR3 length equals 15 residues. V was trimmed by 1 base and J by 1 base, leaving 12 bases between them. Germline V lookup: CDR1 SGHRS, CDR2 YFSETQ.

The V call is TRBV27, the J call TRBJ2-7, with TRBD1 matching over 7 bases. The CDR3 contains 15 residues. CDR1 is MNHEY and CDR2 is SMNVEV in the germline V gene (reference sequence). The J segment lost 4 bases and the V segment lost 4 bases, leaving 10 bases of the junction unmatched. CDR3 DNA: TGTGCCAGCAGTTCCCCGGGACAGAAAAAATACGAGCAGTACTTC. The encoded protein is CASSSPGQKKYEQYF.

CDR3 in DNA: TGTGCCAGCAGCTTAGGGGCCGGTAGTGGGTTGACCCAGTACTTC. Translated, it gives CASSLGAGSGLTQYF. The rearrangement uses TRBV7-2 and TRBJ2-5, with D unresolved. The V and J ends lost 1 base and 7 bases respectively, with 16 bases between them. The CDR3 is made up of 15 amino acids. The germline gives CDR1 SGHTA, CDR2 FQGNSA.

This clone was counted only a few times. This chain joins TRBV13 and TRBJ2-7; possible D gene TRBD1, 7 bases. The CDR3 runs 15 residues. V was cut by 2 bases and J by 1 base, with 12 bases left in between. Germline loops: CDR1 PRHDT, CDR2 FYEKMQ (reference sequence). The CDR3 nucleotides are TGTGCCAGCAGCTTACGGAGGGGGCTTTCCTACGAGCAGTACTTC. This codes for CASSLRRGLSYEQYF.

The chain links TRBV6-2 or TRBV6-3 to TRBJ1-2; D is undetermined. The CDR3 is 14 residues long. V lost 2 bases and J lost 4, with 11 bases in between. Germline CDR1 MNHEY, CDR2 SVGEGT. CDR3 nucleotides: TGTGCCAGCAGTTACGGTAGGCGGATCTATGGCTACACCTTC. Translation gives CASSYGRRIYGYTF.

The rearrangement joins TRBV5-1 to TRBJ2-7; no firm D call. The CDR3 spans 17 residues. Trimming removed 0 bases at V and 1 base at J, with 17 bases between. The germline V gene encodes CDR1 SGHRS and CDR2 YFSETQ. CDR3 in amino acids: CASSLGAAKRQSYEQYF. CDR3 in DNA: TGCGCCAGCAGCTTGGGGGCAGCTAAAAGACAATCCTACGAGCAGTACTTC.

With regard to this clone: A junction boundary mismatches the germline segment, possibly from a read error. The chain carries TRBV19 and TRBJ1-5, with a tentative D call TRBD1 (5 bases). This CDR3 is built from 17 residues. The germline CDR1 and CDR2 sequences are LNHDA and SQIVND (reference sequence). CDR3 in amino acids: CASTIYSRTGFNQPQHF. CDR3 nucleotides: TGTGCCAGTACTATATACTCGCGAACAGGCTTCAATCAGCCCCAGCATTTT.

V usage is TRBV9 and J usage is TRBJ1-6; D uncertain. V lost 0 bases to trimming and J lost 1 base, with 5 bases between them. CDR1 and CDR2 (germline): SGDLS, YYNGEE. The CDR3 has 15 amino acids. CDR3 sequence (DNA): TGTGCCAGCAGCGTAGCCGGGTCCTATAATTCACCCCTCCACTTT. Translation: CASSVAGSYNSPLHF.

This rearrangement joins TRBV19 to TRBJ2-1; D perhaps matches TRBD1 (5 bases). This CDR3 has 15 residues. Trimming cost V 3 bases and J 3 bases, with 12 bases left between them. Germline CDR1 is LNHDA and CDR2 is SQIVND (reference sequence). CDR3 amino acids: CASSISDSLYNEQFF. For the CDR3, the DNA is TGTGCCAGTAGTATTTCAGACAGCCTCTACAATGAGCAGTTCTTC.

J is TRBJ1-2 and V is TRBV9, with TRBD1 identical over 12 bases. CDR3 length: 15 amino acids. The germline gives CDR1 SGDLS, CDR2 YYNGEE. With V trimmed by 4 bases and J by 6 bases, 7 bases remained unmatched. DNA of the CDR3: TGTGCCAGCAGCTATGGGACAGGGGGCGCGAATGGCTACACCTTC. Translated: CASSYGTGGANGYTF.

This sequence joins TRBV4-1 and TRBJ1-2; 8 nucleotides match TRBD1. Germline CDR1 reads MGHRA; CDR2 reads YSYEKL. The CDR3 length is 16 residues. V shed 0 bases and J 2 bases; nucleotides not matched to a gene: 5. The CDR3 protein is CASSQDRDRRNYGYTF. Written as DNA, the CDR3 is TGCGCCAGCAGCCAAGATCGGGACAGGCGCAACTATGGCTACACCTTC.

The sample holds one count of this clone. The V call is TRBV12-5, the J call TRBJ2-3; 11 bases fit TRBD2. CDR3 length: 15 residues. The junction had 4 bases not matched to a gene; V was cut back by 6 bases and J by 2 bases. Germline CDR1 and CDR2: LGHNT and FRNRAP. The CDR3 here is CASGRLAGFTDTQYF. In nucleotides, the CDR3 is TGTGCTAGTGGACGACTAGCGGGGTTCACAGATACGCAGTATTTT.

The genes are TRBV27 and TRBJ1-5; D perhaps matches TRBD1 (6 bases). V lost 5 bases to trimming and J lost 2 bases, with 13 bases between them. This CDR3 has 15 residues. Looked up from germline, CDR1 is MNHEY and CDR2 is SMNVEV (reference sequence). The CDR3 DNA reads TGTGCCAGCAGTCCCGGGACACTACGCAATCAGCCCCAGCATTTT. It codes for CASSPGTLRNQPQHF.

The rearrangement uses TRBV12-2 and TRBJ2-1; the table gives TRBD1 as D, unverified against the DNA. TRBV12-2 is flagged as a pseudogene. The CDR3 runs to 19 residues. The DNA for the CDR3 is TGTGCAAGTCGCTTAGAGGGACAGGGCGTACGAACCCACTACAATGAGCAGTTCTTC. As protein: CASRLEGQGVRTHYNEQFF.

The chain couples TRBV4-1 to TRBJ1-2; no clear D. The CDR3 runs 15 residues. Per the germline V gene, CDR1 is MGHRA and CDR2 is YSYEKL. V was clipped by 4 bases and J by 3 bases, with 15 bases between them. CDR3 in amino acids: CASSRLLDSDYGYTF. The CDR3 bases are TGCGCCAGCAGCCGCCTACTTGACTCAGACTATGGCTACACCTTC.

This rearrangement joins TRBV4-1 to TRBJ2-3; D is undetermined. V dropped 4 bases and J dropped 4 bases, with 15 bases sitting between them. Germline V gives CDR1 MGHRA, CDR2 YSYEKL. The CDR3 is 15 amino acids. The CDR3 DNA follows: TGCGCCAGCAGCCCCCTTCAGAGGAGCGCAGATACGCAGTATTTT. Translating it yields CASSPLQRSADTQYF.

The rearrangement links TRBV5-7 to TRBJ1-2, with D possibly being TRBD1 (6 bases). TRBV5-7 has ORF status, its function being uncertain. Trimming left V 3 bases short and J 0 bases short, with 24 bases between. The CDR3 sequence is 19 residues long. Written as DNA, the CDR3 is TGTGCCAGCAGCTCATGGGGTGGGCCCCCCGGACAGACTAACTATGGCTACACCTTC. It specifies CASSSWGGPPGQTNYGYTF.

The chain uses TRBV27 and TRBJ1-1; 8 nucleotides line up with TRBD1. Germline V gene data show CDR1 as MNHEY and CDR2 as SMNVEV (reference sequence). The CDR3 length is 17 residues. V lost 0 bases and J lost 6; bases outside the gene matches: 12. CDR3 coding DNA: TGTGCCAGCAGTTTATCTGCCAGGGGGCGTTTTATTGCTGAAGCTTTCTTT. Protein sequence: CASSLSARGRFIAEAFF.

This chain uses TRBV5-1 with TRBJ1-3; D is unclear. The CDR3 loop spans 14 amino acids. The ends were cut back, 4 bases at V and 4 bases at J, with 12 bases in the middle. The V gene's germline CDR1 is SGHRS and CDR2 YFSETQ. CDR3 in DNA: TGCGCCAGCAGCGGATCCGAAGCGGGAAACACCATATATTTT. It codes for CASSGSEAGNTIYF.

This clone was seen a handful of times. The CDR3, as DNA: TGCGCCAGCAGCTTCGGCTCAGGGTCTGGAAACACCATATATTTT. It specifies CASSFGSGSGNTIYF. This chain joins TRBV5-1 and TRBJ1-3, with a possible D match to TRBD1 (5 bases). Germline V gene sequence: CDR1 SGHRS, CDR2 YFSETQ. This CDR3 has 15 residues. Trimming shortened V by 2 bases and J by 1 base, and 10 bases separated the two germline ends.

The J gene is TRBJ2-1, the V gene TRBV3-1 (or the pseudogene TRBV3-2), with 7 nucleotides matching TRBD2. Losses at the gene ends were 4 bases for V and 1 base for J; bases not matched to a gene: 1. Per germline, CDR1 LGHDT and CDR2 YNNKEL (reference sequence). This CDR3 has 14 amino acids. CDR3 nucleotides: TGTGCCAGCAGCCGACTAGCATCCTACAATGAGCAGTTCTTC. This translates into CASSRLASYNEQFF.

The chain is built from TRBV5-6 and TRBJ2-7, with TRBD1 as a possible D gene (5 bases). Per the germline V gene, CDR1 is SGHDT and CDR2 is YYEEEE. The V end was cut by 3 bases, the J end by 3 bases, with 16 bases between. There are 15 residues in the CDR3. In DNA, the CDR3 is TGTGCCAGCAGCTCCCGCAGGGCGGTAAGCTACGAGCAGTACTTC. Translated, it gives CASSSRRAVSYEQYF.

The rearrangement links TRBV5-1 to TRBJ1-1; the D is unclear. With 3 bases removed from V and 8 bases from J, the gap between germline ends came to 14 bases. The CDR3 runs 13 residues. Germline V gene data show CDR1 as SGHRS and CDR2 as YFSETQ. In DNA form, the CDR3 reads TGCGCCAGCAGCTCATTCCCCGAAGCCGAAGCTTTCTTT. Residues: CASSSFPEAEAFF.

This rearrangement joins TRBV24-1 to TRBJ2-3; D is possibly TRBD2 (6 bases). The V end lost 3 bases, the J end lost 1 base, and 16 bases lay between the germline ends. The CDR3 sequence is 17 residues long. CDR1 and CDR2 (germline): KGHDR, SFDVKD. The chain's CDR3 is CATSDTLGKRGTDTQYF. The CDR3 DNA sequence: TGTGCCACCAGTGATACCCTAGGGAAGCGGGGCACAGATACGCAGTATTTT.

This chain joins TRBV19 and TRBJ1-5; D uncertain. Per the germline V gene, CDR1 is LNHDA and CDR2 is SQIVND (reference sequence). V lost 3 bases, J lost 3 bases, and 6 bases lay in between. CDR3 length: 13 residues. The CDR3 protein is CASSMRHNQPQHF. The CDR3 coding sequence is TGTGCCAGTAGTATGAGGCACAATCAGCCCCAGCATTTT.

This clone was recorded only once. The chain recombines TRBV7-2 with TRBJ2-5, with a weak D call TRBD1 (7 bases). Germline-derived CDR1 and CDR2 are SGHTA and FQGNSA. The CDR3 is made up of 20 amino acids. V gave up 0 bases and J gave up 5 bases, with 28 bases separating them. CDR3 loop: CASSLAPSAGGLGPQETQYF. As DNA, the CDR3 is TGTGCCAGCAGCTTAGCCCCTTCTGCAGGGGGGCTGGGGCCCCAGGAGACCCAGTACTTC.

J is TRBJ2-5 and V is TRBV7-6; 8 bases line up with TRBD2. The CDR3 extends over 15 amino acids. Germline V gives CDR1 SGHVS, CDR2 FNYEAQ. The ends lost 5 bases at V and 5 bases at J; junction bases unmatched: 10. This CDR3 is CASSHSAGAGETQYF. CDR3 nucleotides: TGTGCCAGCAGCCATTCAGCGGGGGCGGGGGAGACCCAGTACTTC.